The entry below describes one T cell receptor beta chain. Extraction of RNA preceded its reverse transcription into cDNA, which served as the sequencing template. TCRdb keeps only in-frame clones here, not all; method: immunoSEQ multiplex PCR. The table shows over 90,000 clones, with around 86% occurring only once. Treatment of the sample: oral pan-JAK inhibitor, 5-10 mg twice daily. This sample stems from a study of CD8+ T cells in alopecia areata. For the study at large: Treatment of the treated patients consisted of oral tofacitinib, 5 to 10 mg twice daily.

CDR3 length: 18 residues. The V and J ends lost 5 bases and 6 bases, in that order; junction bases with no gene match: 17. Germline CDR1 SQVTM, CDR2 ANQGSEA. The chain recombines TRBV29-1 with TRBJ2-3; 13 bases match TRBD2. The TCR originated in a human donor with alopecia areata. The input for sequencing was CD8+ T cells sorted from blood, taken between weeks 30 and 35, from a patient treated with tofacitinib. CDR3 residues: CSVTPGLAGAIVEDTQYF. CDR3 in DNA: TGCAGCGTTACTCCCGGACTAGCGGGGGCTATTGTTGAGGATACGCAGTATTTT.